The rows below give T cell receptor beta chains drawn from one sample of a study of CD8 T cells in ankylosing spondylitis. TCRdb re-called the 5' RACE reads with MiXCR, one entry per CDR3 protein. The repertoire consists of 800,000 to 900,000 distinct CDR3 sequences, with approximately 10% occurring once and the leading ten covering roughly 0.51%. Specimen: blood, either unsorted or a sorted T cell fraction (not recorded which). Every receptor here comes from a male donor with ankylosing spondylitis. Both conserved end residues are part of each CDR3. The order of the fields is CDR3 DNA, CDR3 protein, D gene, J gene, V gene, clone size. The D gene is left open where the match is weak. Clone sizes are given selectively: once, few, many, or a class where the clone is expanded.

DNA: TGCAGCTTAGGGACTCACAATGAGCAGTTCTTC; CDR3: CSLGTHNEQFF; D: -; J: TRBJ2-1; V: TRBV20-1; size: -
DNA: TGTGCCACCAGCAGAGACAGGCTCGTCTACACTGAAGCTTTCTTT; CDR3: CATSRDRLVYTEAFF; D: -; J: TRBJ1-1; V: TRBV15; size: -
DNA: TGCGCCAGCAGCCAACTAGGCAGCTTATCCTACAATGAGCAGTTCTTC; CDR3: CASSQLGSLSYNEQFF; D: -; J: TRBJ2-1; V: TRBV4-1; size: few
DNA: TGTGCCAGCAAACGGGGGGATAGCTCCTACAATGAGCAGTTCTTC; CDR3: CASKRGDSSYNEQFF; D: TRBD2; J: TRBJ2-1; V: TRBV7-2; size: few
DNA: TGTGCCAGCAGCTTAGTCCGCGGGACATATGTTAGGAATGAGCAGTTCTTC; CDR3: CASSLVRGTYVRNEQFF; D: -; J: TRBJ2-1; V: TRBV11-2; size: few
DNA: TGTGCCACCAGCATAGACAGGGTAGATGAAGCTTTCTTT; CDR3: CATSIDRVDEAFF; D: TRBD1; J: TRBJ1-1; V: TRBV15; size: few
DNA: TGCAGTGCTACCGGGGATAGTCGGCTCTACGAGCAGTACTTC; CDR3: CSATGDSRLYEQYF; D: -; J: TRBJ2-7; V: TRBV20-1; size: many
DNA: TGCAGTGCTAGCGGGCCCAGGGGAGATACGCAGTATTTT; CDR3: CSASGPRGDTQYF; D: -; J: TRBJ2-3; V: TRBV20-1; size: -
DNA: TGTGCCAGCAGCCAGCGACTGGGACCCCTCGAGCAGTACTTC; CDR3: CASSQRLGPLEQYF; D: -; J: TRBJ2-7; V: TRBV7-2; size: few
DNA: TGTGCCAGCAGTACTACAGGGGAGGAGCGGGGCTACACCTTC; CDR3: CASSTTGEERGYTF; D: TRBD1; J: TRBJ1-2; V: TRBV5-6; size: few
DNA: TGTGCCAGCAGCTTCCGATGGCAGCCCAACACCGGGGAGCTGTTTTTT; CDR3: CASSFRWQPNTGELFF; D: -; J: TRBJ2-2; V: TRBV27; size: few